This T cell receptor (beta chain) originates from a study of CD8+CD57+ T cells in acquired aplastic anemia. This clonotype was seen ten or more times. The antigen remains unidentified. The CDR3 covers 12 residues. Trimming removed 5 bases from V and 7 bases from J, with 11 bases in between. The germline CDR1 and CDR2 sequences are SGHDN and FVKESK. Researchers used genomic DNA as the template to profile TCR beta VDJ and CDR3. TCRdb passed the reads through MiXCR, listing each CDR3 protein once. The sample contains about 140,000 distinct CDR3 sequences, approximately 41% of which appear only once. General study findings and limits: The number of CD8+ CDR3 sequences shared by patients and controls was approximately 30.

The J gene is TRBJ2-5, the V gene TRBV14, with D possibly matching TRBD1 (6 bases). Sequencing used sorted CD4+, CD8+, or CD8+CD57+ T cells (not recorded which) from PBMCs. The sequence derives from a human donor in good health, serving as a control. The CDR3 DNA reads as TGTGCCAGCAGCGTACAGGGAGTGACCCAGTACTTC. Its protein product is CASSVQGVTQYF.